The next 23 T cell receptor beta chains were all read from a single sample in a study of T cell responses to AZD1222 COVID-19 vaccine. The assay was immunoSEQ multiplex PCR, and TCRdb's table has in-frame clones only and misses some. The table records about 120,000 clones, less than 95% of them present only once. The sequencing used peripheral blood, collected on day 0 of AZD1222 vaccination. These receptors originate from an adult in good health.

V is TRBV5-5 and J is TRBJ1-1; D call uncertain. Trimming removed 2 bases at V and 1 base at J, with 6 bases between. CDR3 length equals 13 residues. Germline lookup yields CDR1 SGHKS and CDR2 YYEKEE (reference sequence). CDR3: CASSFGGNTEAFF. The CDR3 nucleotides read TGTGCCAGCAGCTTTGGCGGGAACACTGAAGCTTTCTTT.

The chain joins TRBV7-3 to TRBJ1-2; possibly TRBD1 for D (5 bases). The germline V gene has CDR1 SGHTA and CDR2 FQGTGA. The CDR3 is made up of 15 amino acids. The V end lost 5 bases, the J end lost 4 bases, and 17 bases lay between the germline ends. CDR3 sequence reads: CASSPGHSSAYGYTF. The CDR3 coding sequence is TGTGCCAGCAGCCCTGGACACTCCTCGGCCTATGGCTACACCTTC. Drawing the rest from reference TRBV7-3 and TRBJ1-2, the complete variable domain is GAGVSQTPSNKVTEKGKYVELRCDPISGHTALYWYRQSLGQGPEFLIYFQGTGAADDSGLPNDRFFAVRPEGSVSTLKIQRTERGDSAVYLCASSPGHSSAYGYTFGSGTRLTVV.

The J gene is TRBJ2-3, the V gene TRBV5-1, with TRBD2 as a possible D gene (6 bases). V gave up 4 bases and J gave up 6 bases, with 12 bases separating them. Germline lookup yields CDR1 SGHRS and CDR2 YFSETQ. The CDR3 loop spans 13 amino acids. The DNA of the CDR3 is TGCGCCAGCAGCAATTGGAGGGGTGATACGCAGTATTTT. This sequence encodes CASSNWRGDTQYF. The whole variable domain, filled in from reference TRBV5-1 and TRBJ2-3, reads KAGVTQTPRYLIKTRGQQVTLSCSPISGHRSVSWYQQTPGQGLQFLFEYFSETQRNKGNFPGRFSGRQFSNSRSEMNVSTLELGDSALYLCASSNWRGDTQYFGPGTRLTVL.

The chain carries TRBV19 and TRBJ2-3; D is uncertain. The CDR3 runs 17 residues. Germline V gene data show CDR1 as LNHDA and CDR2 as SQIVND (reference sequence). V lost 3 bases, J lost 0 bases, and 16 bases lay in between. The CDR3 coding sequence is TGTGCCAGTAGTATTAGCCACTTAACGACTAGCACAGATACGCAGTATTTT. It specifies CASSISHLTTSTDTQYF.

This clone was observed once. J is TRBJ1-1 and V is TRBV24-1; 9 bases align to TRBD1. Germline V gene lookup returns CDR1 KGHDR and CDR2 SFDVKD. With V trimmed by 9 bases and J by 2 bases, 9 bases remained unmatched. The CDR3 is 15 residues long. The CDR3 sequence is CATRGQGRANTEAFF. The CDR3 DNA sequence: TGTGCCACCCGCGGACAGGGGAGGGCCAACACTGAAGCTTTCTTT.

The chain employs TRBV9 and TRBJ1-6; D gene ambiguous. The CDR3 contains 14 residues. Per germline, CDR1 SGDLS and CDR2 YYNGEE. V shed 0 bases and J shed 10 bases, with 11 bases lying between them. The CDR3 nucleotides read TGTGCCAGCAGCGTAGGGGATCATCGCTCACCCCTCCACTTT. It translates to CASSVGDHRSPLHF. Filled out from reference TRBV9 and TRBJ1-6, the complete variable domain reads DSGVTQTPKHLITATGQRVTLRCSPRSGDLSVYWYQQSLDQGLQFLIQYYNGEERAKGNILERFSAQQFPDLHSELNLSSLELGDSALYFCASSVGDHRSPLHFGNGTRLTVT.

This clone has a single count. J is TRBJ1-1 and V is TRBV19; D is perhaps TRBD1 (6 bases). Trimming stripped 5 bases from V and 1 base from J, with 14 bases between. Germline V gives CDR1 LNHDA, CDR2 SQIVND (reference sequence). The CDR3 length is 15 residues. The CDR3 nucleotides read TGTGCCAGTAGTGTAAGTCCGGACAGGAACACTGAAGCTTTCTTT. Translated, it gives CASSVSPDRNTEAFF.

V and J are TRBV7-9 and TRBJ2-5, with D tentatively TRBD1 or TRBD2 (5 bases each). Germline CDR1 and CDR2: SEHNR and FQNEAQ (reference sequence). There are 11 residues in the CDR3. V lost 4 bases, J lost 5 bases, and 5 bases lay in between. The CDR3 here is CASSWGETQYF. CDR3 in DNA: TGTGCCAGCAGCTGGGGGGAGACCCAGTACTTC.

The chain has TRBV7-9 and TRBJ1-2; D is unclear. With 2 bases removed from V and 8 bases from J, the gap between germline ends came to 12 bases. This CDR3 has 13 amino acids. Germline V gene data show CDR1 as SEHNR and CDR2 as FQNEAQ (reference sequence). The CDR3 sequence is CASSLTQSAGYTF. CDR3 coding DNA: TGTGCCAGCAGCTTAACACAATCGGCGGGCTACACCTTC.

The V gene is TRBV7-9, the J gene TRBJ1-3; no clear D gene. V lost 5 bases, J lost 4 bases, and 3 bases lay in between. Germline values: CDR1 SEHNR, CDR2 FQNEAQ (reference sequence). This CDR3 comprises 11 residues. CDR3 in amino acids: CASSQGNTIYF. The DNA of the CDR3 is TGTGCCAGCAGCCAAGGAAACACCATATATTTT.

This rearrangement joins TRBV19 to TRBJ2-1; 8 positions match TRBD1. The V and J ends lost 9 bases and 1 base, in that order; junction bases with no gene match: 5. Germline V gene data show CDR1 as LNHDA and CDR2 as SQIVND (reference sequence). The CDR3 is 14 residues long. CDR3 loop: CASRDRGSYNEQFF. Written as DNA, the CDR3 is TGTGCCAGCAGAGACAGGGGATCCTACAATGAGCAGTTCTTC. Combining the CDR3 with reference TRBV19 and TRBJ2-1 gives the whole variable domain DGGITQSPKYLFRKEGQNVTLSCEQNLNHDAMYWYRQDPGQGLRLIYYSQIVNDFQKGDIAEGYSVSREKKESFPLTVTSAQKNPTAFYLCASRDRGSYNEQFFGPGTRLTVL.

The chain uses TRBV29-1 and TRBJ1-2; TRBD1 agrees at 7 bases. CDR1 is SQVTM, CDR2 ANQGSEA, per germline. V was pared by 0 bases and J by 10 bases, with 11 bases of the junction left unmatched. The CDR3 runs 14 residues. Written as DNA, the CDR3 is TGCAGCGTTGAAGATGACGACAGGGTTTCTTTCTACACCTTC. Translating gives CSVEDDDRVSFYTF.

This chain connects TRBV10-3 to TRBJ1-1; weak D call: TRBD1 (6 bases). V was pared by 2 bases and J by 5 bases, with 12 bases between. In germline, CDR1 is ENHRY, CDR2 SYGVKD. CDR3 length: 14 amino acids. The CDR3 reads CAISEPQGRTEAFF. DNA for the CDR3: TGTGCCATCAGTGAGCCACAGGGTCGAACTGAAGCTTTCTTT.

The J gene is TRBJ1-2, the V gene TRBV4-1; the D gene is possibly TRBD1 (6 bases). Trimming took off 5 bases at V and 3 bases at J, with 19 bases between the two ends. CDR3 length: 16 residues. Per the germline V gene, CDR1 is MGHRA and CDR2 is YSYEKL. The CDR3 region has the DNA TGCGCCAGCAGCTCCAGGGGCCTAACAGATTACTATGGCTACACCTTC. Its translation is CASSSRGLTDYYGYTF.

The rearrangement links TRBV6-4 to TRBJ1-5; TRBD1 matches at 7 bases. In germline, CDR1 is MRHNA, CDR2 SNTAGT. The CDR3 sequence is 13 residues long. Trimming cost V 4 bases and J 5 bases; bases outside gene matches: 2. DNA for the CDR3: TGTGCCAGCAGTGTTGGGACAGATCAGCCCCAGCATTTT. As protein: CASSVGTDQPQHF.

The V gene is TRBV30, the J gene TRBJ1-4; D is possibly TRBD1 (6 bases). V lost 5 bases and J lost 8, with 12 bases in between. CDR1 and CDR2 (germline): GTSNPN, SVGIG (reference sequence). The CDR3 covers 12 residues. The CDR3 DNA reads as TGTGCCTGGGGGACAAGGGACGAAAAACTGTTTTTT. It yields the protein CAWGTRDEKLFF.

The CDR3 DNA reads TGTGCCAGTAGTACGACCGGGACAGCTAACTATGGCTACACCTTC. Protein: CASSTTGTANYGYTF. J is TRBJ1-2 and V is TRBV19; TRBD1 matches 7 bases. Germline V lookup: CDR1 LNHDA, CDR2 SQIVND (reference sequence). The CDR3 loop spans 15 amino acids. V lost 4 bases, J lost 0 bases, and 5 bases stayed unmatched.

This rearrangement joins TRBV19 to TRBJ2-3; TRBD1 agrees at 10 bases. The CDR3 sequence is 16 residues long. Germline CDR1 reads LNHDA; CDR2 reads SQIVND (reference sequence). With V trimmed by 5 bases and J by 2 bases, 7 bases remained unmatched. DNA of the CDR3: TGTGCCAGTAGTTACTCGGGACAGGGGCCCACAGATACGCAGTATTTT. Protein sequence: CASSYSGQGPTDTQYF.

The chain uses TRBV20-1 and TRBJ1-1; the D gene is possibly TRBD1 (5 bases). This CDR3 contains 14 residues. Trimming shortened V by 3 bases and J by 1 base, and 12 bases separated the two germline ends. CDR1 is DFQATT and CDR2 is SNEGSKA in the germline V gene (reference sequence). The CDR3 spells CSASIGGQNTEAFF. CDR3 coding DNA: TGCAGTGCTAGTATCGGGGGTCAGAACACTGAAGCTTTCTTT.

The chain uses TRBV24-1 and TRBJ1-2, with D possibly TRBD1 on 6 matching bases. CDR1 is KGHDR and CDR2 is SFDVKD in the germline V gene. Trimming cost V 6 bases and J 1 base, with 8 bases left between them. The CDR3 length is 13 residues. The CDR3 protein is CATSQDSNYGYTF. CDR3 DNA: TGTGCCACCAGTCAGGACAGTAACTATGGCTACACCTTC.

V is TRBV5-1 and J is TRBJ2-5; D is unresolved. Per the germline V gene, CDR1 is SGHRS and CDR2 is YFSETQ. This CDR3 spans 13 amino acids. With 2 bases removed from V and 3 bases from J, the gap between germline ends came to 8 bases. The CDR3: CASSFLREETQYF. CDR3 nucleotide sequence: TGCGCCAGCAGCTTTCTTAGGGAAGAGACCCAGTACTTC. The entire variable domain, with the rest obtained from reference TRBV5-1 and TRBJ2-5, is as follows: KAGVTQTPRYLIKTRGQQVTLSCSPISGHRSVSWYQQTPGQGLQFLFEYFSETQRNKGNFPGRFSGRQFSNSRSEMNVSTLELGDSALYLCASSFLREETQYFGPGTRLLVL.

This chain joins TRBV12-3 or TRBV12-4 and TRBJ1-1; D may be TRBD1 (5 bases). The V gene lost 5 bases and the J gene lost 8 bases, with 15 bases spanning the gap. The CDR3 loop spans 13 amino acids. This chain's CDR3 is CASSTGTGREAFF. Written as DNA, the CDR3 is TGTGCCAGCAGTACGGGGACGGGGAGGGAAGCTTTCTTT.

The chain links TRBV19 to TRBJ1-2; D remains ambiguous. Germline CDR1 LNHDA, CDR2 SQIVND (reference sequence). The V end lost 0 bases, the J end lost 11 bases, and 10 bases lay between the germline ends. The CDR3 has 12 amino acids. The CDR3 spells CASSIDPAGYTF. DNA for the CDR3: TGTGCCAGTAGTATAGACCCCGCGGGATACACCTTC.